This TCR beta chain was identified during a study of CD8 T cells in ankylosing spondylitis. Study results and limitations: Disease-linked clones proved CD8+ and comparatively uncommon in peripheral blood. Seemingly characteristic of ankylosing spondylitis blood was a TCR beta motif consisting of eight highly homologous variants. Previous work reported some of these motif variants in the synovial fluid and blood of reactive arthritis.

Germline V gives CDR1 WNHNN, CDR2 SYGVQD (reference sequence). The CDR3 length is 14 residues. The V and J ends lost 6 bases and 2 bases, in that order; junction bases with no gene match: 4. This clonotype was seen a handful of times. Its matching antigen is unknown. MiXCR was run by TCRdb on the 5' RACE reads, yielding one entry per CDR3 protein. This table holds around 440,000 distinct CDR3 sequences, over 15% found once. The source material was blood, either unsorted or a sorted T cell fraction (not recorded which). The chain joins TRBV10-1 to TRBJ2-5, with 9 positions matching TRBD1. The TCR was taken from a male donor with ankylosing spondylitis. CDR3 bases: TGCGCCAGCAGGGACAGGGGATATCAAGAGACCCAGTACTTC. Protein product: CASRDRGYQETQYF.